These T cell receptor beta chains were read from a single sample in a study of beta chain features in type 1 diabetes. Sequencing was performed with immunoSEQ multiplex PCR; in TCRdb, only in-frame clones are kept and a portion is missing. Seen here are 130,000 to 150,000 clones, about 13% observed once, and the top ten hold approximately 1.3%. The specimen sequenced was central memory CD4+ T cells from blood. The receptors derive from a man between 18 and 29 years old with type 1 diabetes. Both conserved end residues are part of each CDR3. Fields, in order: D gene, J gene, V gene, clone size, CDR3 DNA, CDR3 protein. The D gene is left open where the match is weak. Rows may omit the clone size; those that give it use once, few, many or a size class.

>.|TRBJ1-1|TRBV30|few
TGTGCCTGGGGACCGATCCTAGGGGGTGAAGCTTTCTTT
CAWGPILGGEAFF
>.|TRBJ2-1|TRBV19|few
TGTGCCAGTAGTGGGGTAGCCCGGGCGGGTGAGCAGTTCTTC
CASSGVARAGEQFF
>TRBD1|TRBJ2-7|TRBV6-6|.
TGTGCCAGCAGTCGGGGACAGCAGGAGCAGTACTTC
CASSRGQQEQYF
>.|TRBJ1-1|TRBV4-1|.
TGCGCCAGCAGCCAGGACCCGGGTCGGGGAAACACTGAAGCTTTCTTT
CASSQDPGRGNTEAFF
>.|TRBJ1-2|TRBV7-9|few
TGTGCCAGCAGCTTAGGGGTGACAGCCGATTTTGGCTACACCTTC
CASSLGVTADFGYTF
>TRBD1|TRBJ1-2|TRBV29-1|.
TGCAGCGTTGAAGATCCTAAAGACAGGGCGGGCTACACCTTC
CSVEDPKDRAGYTF
>TRBD2|TRBJ2-1|TRBV11-3|.
TGTGCCAGCAGCCCTGGGACTAGCGGGGGAACCTCCTACAATGAGCAGTTCTTC
CASSPGTSGGTSYNEQFF
>.|TRBJ2-6|TRBV11-2|.
TGTGCCAGCAGCTCCCAGAGCTCTGGGGCCAACGTCCTGACTTTC
CASSSQSSGANVLTF
>.|TRBJ1-1|TRBV7-2|few
TGTGCCAGCAGCTTAGCACCACAGGGTTGGTCGAGCACTGAAGCTTTCTTT
CASSLAPQGWSSTEAFF
>.|TRBJ1-2|TRBV6-1|few
TGTGCCAGCAGTTTCGGGAACTATGGCTACACCTTC
CASSFGNYGYTF
>.|TRBJ1-1|TRBV28|.
TGTGCCAGCAGCCTAACCGAAAAGACTGAAGCTTTCTTT
CASSLTEKTEAFF
>.|TRBJ2-7|TRBV6-1|.
TGTGCCAGCAGTGAAGCTGGGGACGAGCAGTACTTC
CASSEAGDEQYF
>TRBD2|TRBJ2-3|TRBV27|.
TGTGCCAGCAGTTCAGCGGGGGGGGATACGCAGTATTTT
CASSSAGGDTQYF
>.|TRBJ2-1|TRBV19|few
TGTGCCAGTAGTGTACATAGCAATGAGCAGTTCTTC
CASSVHSNEQFF
>.|TRBJ1-2|TRBV19|.
TGTGCCAGTAGTATGACAGGTAGTGGCTACACCTTC
CASSMTGSGYTF
>.|TRBJ2-5|TRBV29-1|few
TGCAGCGTTCGGGGTGGCCAAGAGACCCAGTACTTC
CSVRGGQETQYF
>.|TRBJ1-1|TRBV18|.
TGTGCCAGCTCACAAGGGGGACAGAACACTGAAGCTTTCTTT
CASSQGGQNTEAFF
>.|TRBJ2-3|TRBV5-8|many
TGTGCCAGCAGCACCGACAGGCCCAACACAGATACGCAGTATTTT
CASSTDRPNTDTQYF
>.|TRBJ1-2|TRBV16|few
TGTGCCAGCAGCCAATCTGGAGAGCCACGGCGTGGCTACACCTTC
CASSQSGEPRRGYTF
>.|TRBJ1-1|TRBV21-1|few
TGTGCCAGCAGCAAAGAGTTTCCCGACAGAGGGACTGAAGCTTTCTTT
CASSKEFPDRGTEAFF
>TRBD1|TRBJ1-1|TRBV10-3|.
TGTGCCATCAGGGAAACAGGGGGGAGCACTGAAGCTTTCTTT
CAIRETGGSTEAFF
>TRBD2|TRBJ2-5|TRBV25-1|.
TGTGCCAGCAGTGAGGGTAGCGGGGGGGCGTTAGAGACCCAGTACTTC
CASSEGSGGALETQYF
>.|TRBJ2-5|TRBV14|.
TGTGCCAGCAGCCAAGGGGGAAGAGAGACCCAGTACTTC
CASSQGGRETQYF
>TRBD1|TRBJ2-5|TRBV27|.
TGTGCCAGCAGTCCGGGACAGGGGAAAGAGACCCAGTACTTC
CASSPGQGKETQYF
>.|TRBJ1-5|TRBV28|few
TGTGCCAGCAGCCCCGCAGGGTTGAGGAATAGCAATCAGCCCCAGCATTTT
CASSPAGLRNSNQPQHF
>.|TRBJ1-1|TRBV6-5|.
TGTGCCAGCAGTTCAAGGGCTGAAGCTTTCTTT
CASSSRAEAFF
>.|TRBJ1-4|TRBV30|.
TGTGCCTGGAGTCGGGAGAGGAGCCCAACTAATGAAAAACTGTTTTTT
CAWSRERSPTNEKLFF
>TRBD1|TRBJ2-5|TRBV18|few
TGTGCCAGCTCACAAGGACAGGGAGAGACCCAGTACTTC
CASSQGQGETQYF
>.|TRBJ2-7|TRBV7-9|.
TGTGCCAGCAGCGTACGGGTGGCCTACGAGCAGTACTTC
CASSVRVAYEQYF
>.|TRBJ1-2|TRBV7-2|.
TGTGCCAGCAGCTTAGGTTTCCGAAACTATGGCTACACCTTC
CASSLGFRNYGYTF
>.|TRBJ1-4|TRBV27|few
TGTGCCAGCAGTCCCCGCCAGGCGGGAGGAGCTGAAAAACTGTTTTTT
CASSPRQAGGAEKLFF
>.|TRBJ1-4|TRBV7-9|.
TGTGCCAGCAGCCCCGCGCGTTTTGGGGAAAAACTGTTTTTT
CASSPARFGEKLFF
>TRBD1|TRBJ1-2|TRBV25-1|.
TGTGCCAGCAGTGAAAGAAGACAGGGAAACTATGGCTACACCTTC
CASSERRQGNYGYTF
>TRBD1|TRBJ1-2|TRBV30|few
TGTGCCTGGGGAGGACAGGAAGGGGGCTACACCTTC
CAWGGQEGGYTF
>.|TRBJ1-1|TRBV7-2|few
TGTGCCAGCAGCTTAGTGGGAAGGATGAACACTGAAGCTTTCTTT
CASSLVGRMNTEAFF
>.|TRBJ2-7|TRBV9|few
TGTGCCAGCAGCGTGACAGGTAACTCCTACGAGCAGTACTTC
CASSVTGNSYEQYF
>.|TRBJ1-6|TRBV7-8|.
TGTGCCAGCCGCAGCTCCTATAATTCACCCCTCCACTTT
CASRSSYNSPLHF
>.|TRBJ2-1|TRBV19|.
TGTGCCAGTAGGCCCCCAGGGATCTCCTACAATGAGCAGTTCTTC
CASRPPGISYNEQFF
>TRBD1|TRBJ2-3|TRBV28|many
TGTGCCAGCATTGTCGGACAGGGTGGCACAGATACGCAGTATTTT
CASIVGQGGTDTQYF
>.|TRBJ1-1|TRBV11-2|few
TGTGCCAGCAGCTTTGTATCAGGGAACACTGAAGCTTTCTTT
CASSFVSGNTEAFF
>.|TRBJ2-3|TRBV6-4|.
TGTGCCAGCAGTGATGAAGCCGGGGGCACAGATACGCAGTATTTT
CASSDEAGGTDTQYF
>.|TRBJ2-2|TRBV5-1|few
TGCGCCAGCAGCTTGGGACAGTCCGGGGACACCGGGGAGCTGTTTTTT
CASSLGQSGDTGELFF
>.|TRBJ1-3|TRBV30|.
TGTGCCTGGTTCGTAGGGGGTGTTAGAGGAAACACCATATATTTT
CAWFVGGVRGNTIYF
>TRBD1|TRBJ2-2|TRBV7-2|.
TGTGCCAGCAGCCCGACGGGACAGACTTACACCGGGGAGCTGTTTTTT
CASSPTGQTYTGELFF